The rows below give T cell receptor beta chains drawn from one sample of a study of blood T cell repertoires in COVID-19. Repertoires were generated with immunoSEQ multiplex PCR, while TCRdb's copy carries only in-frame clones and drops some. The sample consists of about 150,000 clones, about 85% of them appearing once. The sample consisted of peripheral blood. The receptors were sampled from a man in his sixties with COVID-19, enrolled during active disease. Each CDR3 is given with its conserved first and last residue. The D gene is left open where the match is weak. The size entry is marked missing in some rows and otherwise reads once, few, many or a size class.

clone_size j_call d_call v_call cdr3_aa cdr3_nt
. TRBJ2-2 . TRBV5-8 CASSLAFPGELFF TGTGCCAGCAGCTTGGCTTTTCCCGGGGAGCTGTTTTTT
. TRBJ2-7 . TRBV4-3 CASSQERDNSYEQYF TGCGCCAGCAGCCAAGAGAGGGACAACTCCTACGAGCAGTACTTC
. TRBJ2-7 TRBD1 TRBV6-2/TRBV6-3 CASSYADRGHEQYF TGTGCCAGCAGTTACGCGGACAGGGGCCACGAGCAGTACTTC
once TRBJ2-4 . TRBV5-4 CASSLESGSQIQYF TGTGCCAGCAGCTTGGAATCAGGATCCCAGATTCAGTACTTC
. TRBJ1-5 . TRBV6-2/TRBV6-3 CASSYPQRIELLQPQHF TGTGCCAGCAGTTATCCCCAGCGAATAGAGTTGCTTCAGCCCCAGCATTTT
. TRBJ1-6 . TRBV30 CAWSVPGSSPLHF TGTGCCTGGAGTGTCCCGGGGAGTTCACCCCTCCACTTT
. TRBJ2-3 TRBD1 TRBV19 CASSIEGPGQGSSSTDTQYF TGTGCCAGTAGTATCGAAGGACCGGGACAGGGATCTTCCAGCACAGATACGCAGTATTTT
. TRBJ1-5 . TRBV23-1 CASSPDRNSNQPQHF TGCGCCAGCAGCCCCGACAGAAATAGCAATCAGCCCCAGCATTTT
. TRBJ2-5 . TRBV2 CASTRDSLRETQYF TGTGCCAGCACTCGGGACTCCTTAAGAGAGACCCAGTACTTC
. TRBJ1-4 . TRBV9 CASSRGLTLNEKLFF TGTGCCAGCAGCCGCGGACTGACACTTAATGAAAAACTGTTTTTT
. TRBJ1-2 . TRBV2 CASSEGLGGYTF TGTGCCAGCAGTGAAGGACTTGGTGGCTACACCTTC
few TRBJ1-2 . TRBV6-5 CATRRAVANYGYTF TGTGCCACCCGGAGGGCAGTAGCTAACTATGGCTACACCTTC
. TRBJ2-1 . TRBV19 CASSVASGKWGYEQFF TGTGCCAGTAGTGTCGCGTCGGGGAAATGGGGTTATGAGCAGTTCTTC
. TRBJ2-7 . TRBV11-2 CASSFDTSSYEQYF TGTGCCAGCAGCTTCGACACGAGCTCCTACGAGCAGTACTTC
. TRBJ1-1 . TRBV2 CASSGQVSNTEAFF TGTGCCAGCAGTGGCCAGGTTTCGAACACTGAAGCTTTCTTT
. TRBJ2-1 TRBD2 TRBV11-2 CASSLAGAGVPYNEQFF TGTGCCAGCAGCTTAGCCGGGGCGGGGGTCCCCTACAATGAGCAGTTCTTC
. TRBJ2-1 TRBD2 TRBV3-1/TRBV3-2 CASSQALADYNEQFF TGTGCCAGCAGCCAAGCCCTAGCGGACTACAATGAGCAGTTCTTC
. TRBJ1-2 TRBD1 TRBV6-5 CASSREQGNVRGYTF TGTGCCAGCAGCCGGGAACAGGGGAATGTACGTGGCTACACCTTC
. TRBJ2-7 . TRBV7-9 CASSFAERGDEQYF TGTGCCAGCAGCTTTGCCGAGCGCGGGGACGAGCAGTACTTC
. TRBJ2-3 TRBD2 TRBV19 CASSNIAGVVDTQYF TGTGCCAGTAGTAACATAGCGGGAGTGGTAGATACGCAGTATTTT
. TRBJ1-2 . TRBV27 CASTDLAGGYTF TGTGCCAGCACGGATCTGGCGGGCGGCTACACCTTC
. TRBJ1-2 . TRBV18 CASSPFAGASGYTF TGTGCCAGCTCACCATTTGCGGGGGCGTCTGGCTACACCTTC
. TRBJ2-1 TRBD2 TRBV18 CASSLLVPGLAGGQHNEQFF TGTGCCAGCTCACTACTCGTCCCGGGACTAGCGGGGGGGCAGCACAATGAGCAGTTCTTC
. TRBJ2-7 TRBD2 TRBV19 CASSLSGGYRVEQYF TGTGCCAGTAGTCTTAGCGGGGGGTACCGCGTAGAGCAGTACTTC
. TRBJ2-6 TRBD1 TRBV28 CASSLPGGLGNSGANVLTF TGTGCCAGCAGTTTACCAGGGGGCTTGGGCAACTCTGGGGCCAACGTCCTGACTTTC
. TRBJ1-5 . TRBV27 CASSQGRQPQHF TGTGCCAGCAGCCAGGGGCGTCAGCCCCAGCATTTT
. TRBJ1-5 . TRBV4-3 CASSQGAGDQPQHF TGCGCCAGCAGCCAAGGGGCAGGCGATCAGCCCCAGCATTTT
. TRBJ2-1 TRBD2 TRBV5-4 CASSLLGGGAENEQFF TGTGCCAGCAGCTTGCTAGGCGGGGGGGCCGAGAATGAGCAGTTCTTC
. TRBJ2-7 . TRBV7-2 CASSNPSRGIGSSYEQYF TGTGCCAGCAGCAACCCTTCCCGCGGGATTGGGAGCTCCTACGAGCAGTACTTC
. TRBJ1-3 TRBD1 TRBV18 CASSPGTVSGNTIYF TGTGCCAGCTCACCGGGGACAGTCTCTGGAAACACCATATATTTT
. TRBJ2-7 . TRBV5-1 CASSLSGSVTGPPREQYF TGCGCCAGCAGCTTGAGTGGTTCGGTTACAGGGCCACCTCGCGAGCAGTACTTC
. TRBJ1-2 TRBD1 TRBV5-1 CASSLRTGDNYGYTF TGCGCCAGCAGCTTGAGGACAGGCGATAACTATGGCTACACCTTC
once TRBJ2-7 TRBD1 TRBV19 CASSIATGTDYEQYF TGTGCCAGTAGTATAGCTACCGGGACAGATTACGAGCAGTACTTC
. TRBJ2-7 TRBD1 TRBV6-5 CASSFDRGLYEQYF TGTGCCAGCAGTTTCGACAGGGGGCTCTACGAGCAGTACTTC
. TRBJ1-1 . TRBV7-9 CASSFWGQNTEAFF TGTGCCAGCAGCTTCTGGGGGCAGAACACTGAAGCTTTCTTT
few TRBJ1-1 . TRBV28 CASSLGIGVPPKNTEAFF TGTGCCAGCAGTTTAGGGATAGGGGTCCCGCCCAAGAACACTGAAGCTTTCTTT
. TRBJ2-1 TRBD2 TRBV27 CASSSTRLATQNEQFF TGTGCCAGCAGTTCCACCCGACTAGCAACTCAAAATGAGCAGTTCTTC
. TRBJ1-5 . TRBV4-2 CASSQDQGGYQPQHF TGTGCCAGCAGCCAGGACCAGGGAGGTTATCAGCCCCAGCATTTT
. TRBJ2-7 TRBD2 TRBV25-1 CASSEFGTSGSYEQYF TGTGCCAGCAGTGAATTTGGGACTAGCGGGAGCTACGAGCAGTACTTC
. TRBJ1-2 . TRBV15 CATSRQQINYGYTF TGTGCCACCAGCCGCCAACAGATTAACTATGGCTACACCTTC
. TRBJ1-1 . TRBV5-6 CASSRGGLGAFF TGTGCCAGCAGCCGCGGAGGGTTGGGAGCTTTCTTT
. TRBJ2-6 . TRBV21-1 CASSNGTAKSGANVLTF TGTGCCAGCAGCAATGGGACAGCGAAATCTGGGGCCAACGTCCTGACTTTC
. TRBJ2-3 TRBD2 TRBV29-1 CSGSFGGSTDTQYF TGCAGCGGGTCATTCGGGGGGAGCACAGATACGCAGTATTTT
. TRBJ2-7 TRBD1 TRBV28 CASTLGTVDRGQYF TGTGCCAGCACCTTAGGGACAGTAGACCGGGGGCAGTACTTC
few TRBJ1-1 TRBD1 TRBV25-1 CASSVDRVRSEAFF TGTGCCAGCAGTGTGGACAGGGTACGGTCTGAAGCTTTCTTT
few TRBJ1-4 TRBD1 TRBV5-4 CASSVRQGSNEKLFF TGTGCCAGCAGCGTCAGACAGGGCTCTAATGAAAAACTGTTTTTT
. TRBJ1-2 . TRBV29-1 CSVQKGLGFSYTF TGCAGCGTTCAAAAGGGGCTCGGGTTTAGCTACACCTTC
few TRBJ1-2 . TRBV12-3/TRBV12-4 CASSLDRDGYTF TGTGCCAGCAGCTTGGACAGAGATGGCTACACCTTC
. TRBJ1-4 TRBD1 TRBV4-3 CASSQGQGNEKLFF TGCGCCAGCAGCCAGGGACAGGGGAATGAAAAACTGTTTTTT
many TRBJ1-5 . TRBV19 CASRDQGWGQPQHF TGTGCCAGTAGAGATCAGGGGTGGGGTCAGCCCCAGCATTTT
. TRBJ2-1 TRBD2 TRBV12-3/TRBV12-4 CASSFSGVHEQFF TGTGCCAGCAGTTTTAGCGGGGTCCATGAGCAGTTCTTC
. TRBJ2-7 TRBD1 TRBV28 CASSLDRGPGEQYF TGTGCCAGCAGTTTAGACAGGGGGCCGGGGGAGCAGTACTTC
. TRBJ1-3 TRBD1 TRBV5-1 CASSPTTGAGNTIYF TGCGCCAGCAGCCCGACAACAGGGGCTGGAAACACCATATATTTT
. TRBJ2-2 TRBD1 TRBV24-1 CATRGTGNGVLFF TGTGCCACCAGGGGGACAGGGAACGGGGTTCTGTTTTTT
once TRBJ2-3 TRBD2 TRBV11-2 CASSLGLAGTTDTQYF TGTGCCAGCAGCTTAGGCCTAGCGGGGACCACAGATACGCAGTATTTT